This T cell receptor beta chain was captured by sequencing in a study of T cells in Graves' hyperthyroidism and ophthalmopathy. Germline V gene sequence: CDR1 GTSNPN, CDR2 SVGIG (reference sequence). J gave up 7 bases and V 0 bases, and 2 bases lay outside the gene matches. CDR3 length: 13 amino acids. The investigators amplified TCR beta CDR3 regions from RNA transcripts. Initially, a first-round RT-PCR of the TCR CDR3 employed the HTBI primer set. TCRdb ran MiXCR on the multiplex PCR reads and lists one entry per CDR3 protein. Among about 400,000 distinct CDR3 sequences listed, roughly 15% were seen once. This clonotype was detected ten times or more.

The sequenced material came from blood. The receptor comes from a woman aged 60-70 years with Graves' ophthalmopathy. The chain joins TRBV30 to TRBJ2-1, with 8 bases that match TRBD2. CDR3 bases: TGTGCCTGGAGTGTGGGGACTAGAAATGAGCAGTTCTTC. Translation: CAWSVGTRNEQFF.